Listed below are T cell receptor beta chains from one sample, sequenced in a study of T cell repertoires in cytomegalovirus infection. MiXCR, run by TCRdb on the reads, gives a single entry per CDR3 protein. Of some 440,000 distinct CDR3 sequences in the sample, around 32% were seen once. What was sequenced was PBMCs. Source of these receptors: a human donor in good health (CMV status not recorded). Some clones in this sample may be carry-over from other donors' samples. CDR3s include the opening cysteine and the closing phenylalanine or tryptophan. A D gene is named only where the DNA matches it firmly. The listing skips clone size in some rows; elsewhere it reads once, few, many or a size class.

D gene,V gene,J gene,clone size,CDR3 protein,CDR3 DNA
TRBD2,TRBV6-2/TRBV6-3,TRBJ2-7,.,CARSALAGEFDEKYF,TGTGCCAGAAGTGCACTAGCGGGGGAATTCGACGAGAAGTACTTC
.,TRBV28,TRBJ1-2,few,CASSFVRVLGYTF,TGTGCCAGCAGTTTCGTTAGGGTGTTAGGCTACACCTTC
TRBD1,TRBV7-6,TRBJ1-1,few,CASSLAGQGTEAFF,TGTGCCAGCAGCTTAGCGGGACAGGGGACTGAAGCTTTCTTT
.,TRBV7-2,TRBJ2-5,many,CASSLGGGPLVTQYF,TGTGCCAGCAGCTTAGGAGGGGGACCTCTAGTGACCCAGTACTTC
.,TRBV27,TRBJ2-1,.,CASSPTTYNEQLF,TGTGCCAGCAGTCCCACTACCTACAATGAGCAGTTGTTC
.,TRBV6-1,TRBJ2-3,many,CASSGRQGRTSADTQYF,TGTGCCAGCAGTGGCCGCCAGGGGAGAACTTCTGCAGATACGCAGTATTTT
.,TRBV6-6,TRBJ2-1,.,CASSDNGALNDEQFF,TGTGCCAGCAGTGACAACGGGGCTTTAAACGATGAGCAGTTCTTC
.,TRBV5-4,TRBJ1-1,once,CASSPIGGSEAFF,TGTGCCAGCAGCCCGATTGGGGGGAGTGAAGCTTTCTTT
.,TRBV7-8,TRBJ2-5,few,CASSGRQQQETQYF,TGTGCCAGCAGTGGAAGACAGCAACAAGAGACCCAGTACTTC
.,TRBV6-6,TRBJ2-1,.,CASSYSGTAAPFNEQFF,TGTGCCAGCAGTTACTCCGGGACCGCCGCGCCTTTTAATGAGCAGTTCTTC
TRBD1,TRBV24-1,TRBJ2-2,.,CATSYPTGGNTGELFF,TGTGCCACCAGTTACCCTACAGGGGGCAACACCGGGGAGCTGTTTTTT
TRBD1,TRBV6-2/TRBV6-3,TRBJ1-5,.,CASSDRGLVNQPQHF,TGTGCCAGCAGCGACAGGGGGCTAGTTAATCAGCCCCAGCATTTT
TRBD2,TRBV7-2,TRBJ2-3,many,CASSSRLAGGTDTQYF,TGTGCCAGCAGCTCCAGACTAGCGGGAGGAACAGATACGCAGTATTTT
.,TRBV2,TRBJ1-2,.,CASSEFLQSLYGYTF,TGTGCCAGCAGTGAGTTTCTTCAGAGTCTCTATGGCTACACCTTC
.,TRBV5-1,TRBJ1-1,few,CASSLGGAQGVNTEAFF,TGCGCCAGCAGCTTGGGGGGAGCCCAAGGAGTGAACACTGAAGCTTTCTTT
TRBD1,TRBV27,TRBJ1-5,few,CASSSGTESWPQHF,TGTGCCAGCAGTTCCGGGACAGAGAGTTGGCCCCAGCATTTT
.,TRBV5-1,TRBJ1-2,few,CASSLGRASYYGYTF,TGCGCCAGCAGCTTGGGGCGGGCGTCCTACTATGGCTACACCTTC
.,TRBV12-3/TRBV12-4,TRBJ1-1,many,CASRYTGTKNTEAFF,TGTGCCAGCAGGTATACCGGGACAAAGAACACTGAAGCTTTCTTT
.,TRBV6-2/TRBV6-3,TRBJ1-2,.,CASSLGGRYGYTF,TGTGCCAGCAGTTTAGGAGGGAGGTATGGCTACACCTTC
TRBD2,TRBV12-3/TRBV12-4,TRBJ2-1,.,CASSLPGLAGVGNEQFF,TGTGCCAGCAGCCTACCGGGACTAGCGGGGGTAGGGAATGAGCAGTTCTTC
.,TRBV6-2/TRBV6-3,TRBJ2-1,.,CASSFPEQFF,TGTGCCAGCAGTTTTCCTGAGCAGTTCTTC
.,TRBV20-1,TRBJ1-5,.,CSGKVRYSNQPQHF,TGCAGTGGAAAAGTGAGGTATAGCAATCAGCCCCAGCATTTT
TRBD1,TRBV14,TRBJ1-2,.,CASSQEVTGGFNGYTF,TGTGCCAGCAGCCAAGAAGTAACAGGGGGTTTCAATGGCTACACCTTC
TRBD1,TRBV20-1,TRBJ1-4,.,CSAIRDRGREKLFF,TGCAGTGCGATCCGGGACAGGGGAAGGGAAAAACTGTTTTTT
.,TRBV18,TRBJ1-6,few,CASSSLLQGSNSPLHF,TGTGCCAGCTCATCCCTCCTACAGGGAAGCAATTCACCCCTCCACTTT
.,TRBV6-6,TRBJ1-1,.,CASSSRGGGTEDFF,TGTGCCAGCAGTTCCCGGGGAGGTGGAACTGAAGATTTCTTT
.,TRBV18,TRBJ2-6,few,CASSPRPQQGLGSGANVLTF,TGTGCCAGCTCACCGCGCCCCCAACAGGGCCTCGGCTCTGGGGCCAACGTCCTGACTTTC
.,TRBV6-6,TRBJ1-1,.,CASSYSNRGQTEAFF,TGTGCCAGCAGTTACTCGAACCGGGGGCAAACTGAAGCTTTCTTT
TRBD1,TRBV4-1,TRBJ1-6,few,CASSPRLDRGNSPLHF,TGCGCCAGCAGCCCGAGGTTGGACAGGGGTAATTCACCCCTCCACTTT
.,TRBV7-2,TRBJ2-7,.,CASSGKEQYF,TGTGCCAGCAGCGGGAAGGAGCAGTACTTC
.,TRBV7-6,TRBJ1-5,many,CASSPDTNQPQHF,TGTGCCAGCAGCCCAGACACGAATCAGCCCCAGCATTTT
.,TRBV6-6,TRBJ1-1,.,CASSYNQGMNTEAFF,TGTGCCAGCAGTTACAATCAGGGGATGAACACTGAAGCTTTCTTT
.,TRBV12-3/TRBV12-4,TRBJ2-5,.,CASNPVGVRETQYF,TGTGCCAGCAATCCGGTGGGGGTACGGGAGACCCAGTACTTC
TRBD2,TRBV15,TRBJ2-1,.,CATSRGLSGGAHNEQFF,TGTGCCACCAGCAGAGGCCTTAGCGGGGGGGCCCACAATGAGCAGTTCTTC
.,TRBV25-1,TRBJ2-1,.,CSSSELDNEQFF,TGCTCCAGCAGTGAATTAGACAATGAGCAGTTCTTC
.,TRBV24-1,TRBJ1-1,.,CATSDLRFGRNTEAFF,TGTGCCACCAGTGATTTGCGTTTTGGGCGGAACACTGAAGCTTTCTTT
.,TRBV9,TRBJ2-1,.,CASSVGAGRYNEQFF,TGTGCCAGCAGCGTAGGGGCGGGGAGATACAATGAGCAGTTCTTC
.,TRBV5-6,TRBJ1-5,.,CASSLGWQLNQPQHF,TGTGCCAGCAGCTTGGGGTGGCAGCTCAATCAGCCCCAGCATTTT
TRBD2,TRBV12-3/TRBV12-4,TRBJ2-5,few,CASRPSGGAAKTQYF,TGTGCCAGCAGACCTAGCGGGGGGGCTGCAAAGACCCAGTACTTC
TRBD1,TRBV7-6,TRBJ2-1,many,CASSAHRGYRYNEQFF,TGTGCCAGCAGCGCCCACAGGGGTTATAGGTACAATGAGCAGTTCTTC
.,TRBV7-2,TRBJ2-2,few,CASSQTGTWAGELFF,TGTGCCAGCAGCCAGACCGGGACTTGGGCCGGGGAGCTGTTTTTT
.,TRBV5-3,TRBJ1-6,.,CASKSYTVGNSPLHF,TGTGCCAGCAAATCTTACACCGTTGGAAATTCACCCCTCCACTTT
.,TRBV28,TRBJ1-3,few,CASAVPFGNTIYF,TGTGCCAGCGCAGTGCCCTTTGGAAACACCATATATTTT
.,TRBV6-2/TRBV6-3,TRBJ2-7,many,CASSYPRAYEQYF,TGTGCCAGCAGTTACCCCAGGGCGTACGAGCAGTACTTC
.,TRBV19,TRBJ2-1,.,CASSIGSWGINEQFF,TGTGCCAGTAGTATAGGATCCTGGGGGATCAATGAGCAGTTCTTC
TRBD2,TRBV27,TRBJ2-1,.,CASRLAGVNNEQFF,TGTGCCAGCAGGCTAGCGGGGGTAAACAATGAGCAGTTCTTC
.,TRBV29-1,TRBJ2-7,.,CSVERDQGYEQYF,TGCAGCGTTGAACGGGACCAAGGCTACGAGCAGTACTTC
TRBD1,TRBV6-4,TRBJ2-3,few,CASSDFGTGGGTDTQYF,TGTGCCAGCAGTGACTTCGGGACAGGGGGGGGTACAGATACGCAGTATTTT
TRBD1,TRBV7-9,TRBJ1-4,few,CASSSYRGRSGKLFF,TGTGCCAGCAGCTCCTACAGGGGACGCTCCGGAAAACTGTTTTTT
.,TRBV19,TRBJ1-1,few,CASSIGDEAFF,TGTGCCAGTAGTATAGGTGACGAAGCTTTCTTT